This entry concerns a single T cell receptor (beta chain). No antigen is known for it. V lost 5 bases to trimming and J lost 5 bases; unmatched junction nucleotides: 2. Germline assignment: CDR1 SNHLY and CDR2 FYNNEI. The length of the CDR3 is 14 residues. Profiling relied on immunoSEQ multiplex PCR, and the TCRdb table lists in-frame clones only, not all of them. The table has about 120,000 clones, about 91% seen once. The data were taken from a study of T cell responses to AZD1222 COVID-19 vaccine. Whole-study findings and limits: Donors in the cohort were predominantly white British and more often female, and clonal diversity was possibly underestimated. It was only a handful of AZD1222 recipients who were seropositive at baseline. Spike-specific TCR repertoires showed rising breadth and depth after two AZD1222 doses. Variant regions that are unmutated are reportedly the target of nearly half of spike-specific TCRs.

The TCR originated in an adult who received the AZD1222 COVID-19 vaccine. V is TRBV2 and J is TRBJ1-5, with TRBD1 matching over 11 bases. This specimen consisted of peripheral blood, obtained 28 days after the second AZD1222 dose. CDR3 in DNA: TGTGCCAGCAGTCCGGGACAGGGGGATCAGCCCCAGCATTTT. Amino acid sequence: CASSPGQGDQPQHF.